This T cell receptor beta chain comes out of a study of CD8 T cells in Susac syndrome (dated by TCRdb to 2018 to 2020). Notes on the research overall: Repertoire sequencing was used to test whether CD8+ T cell activation and differentiation in Susac syndrome was antigen driven. Overall study results and their limits: The number of individuals in the TCR sequencing and HLA analysis was acknowledged as relatively small.

Peripheral blood CD8+ and CD4+ T cells from healthy donors, Susac syndrome patients and multiple sclerosis patients were profiled by high-throughput TCR beta sequencing. The healthy donors served as controls matched for age and sex. Bulk CD8+ and CD4+ T cells were purified magnetically by negative isolation, whereas CD8+ TEMRA cells were enriched by FACS. Blood was collected in EDTA tubes and processed within 24 hours, with PBMCs isolated through density gradient centrifugation. PBMCs intended for TCR sequencing were cryopreserved in liquid nitrogen and were subsequently thawed in a 37 degrees C water bath. The sorted or isolated CD4+, CD8+ and CD8+ TEMRA cells reached a purity of at least 90%. RNA was extracted using the RNeasy kit, and about 0.45 to 1 ug of the RNA was reverse transcribed with random hexamers. The immunoSEQ multiplex PCR assay, covering 54 Vbeta and 13 Jbeta segments, was used to amplify TCR beta CDR3 regions. PCR amplification bias was corrected using a synthetic template baseline for primer optimization and computational correction. In the source study's methods: Reads were annotated to V, D and J genes per IMGT and analyzed with immunoSEQ Analyzer, keeping only productive sequences. Clonality was calculated as one minus the Shannon entropy normalized by log2 of the number of productive unique sequences. For each patient and control, public and private clones were evaluated among the 100 most prevalent clones. Clones were defined as Susac-specific if absent from the healthy and MS cohorts, from 1052 published viral clones and from other ImmuneACCESS disease sequences. Using fastp at Q25 and MiXCR, TCRdb reprocessed the public reads and kept productive beta chains. Each record represents a unique CDR3 protein, reported with the most common genes and DNA among its rows. For this entry, the V and J calls and clone size follow TCRdb and not the study's own pipeline. The sample yields 100,000 to 150,000 distinct CDR3 sequences; about 93% were counted once. In total, the top ten clones hold 0.085% to 0.09% of the sample.

Compared with germline, V lacks 6 bases and J lacks 3 bases; bases without a gene match: 4. CDR1 is given as MNHEY and CDR2 as SVGEGT, both from the germline V gene. From its cysteine to its phenylalanine, the CDR3 spans 15 amino acids. Just the 45-base CDR3 DNA is kept, in frame starting at base 1. Of note for this clonotype: No cognate antigen has been identified for it. Base quality data are lacking; no much larger clone is found one base away.

The receptor comes from a human donor in good health. The sequenced sample consisted of CD4+ T cells from PBMCs. The rearrangement joined TRBV6-2 or TRBV6-3 to TRBJ2-7, and 14 junction bases match TRBD2. The CDR3 has the sequence CASRPGLAGGYEQYF. In nucleotide form, the sequence is TGTGCCAGCAGACCCGGACTAGCGGGAGGCTACGAGCAGTACTTC.